Following are 13 T cell receptor beta chains from one sample sequenced in a study of long-term antiretroviral therapy in people with HIV. Survey-level immunoSEQ v3.0 assays were run. Repertoires were generated with immunoSEQ multiplex PCR, while TCRdb's copy carries only in-frame clones and drops some. The sample lists more than 20,000 clones, 84% occurring once. This specimen was unsorted PBMCs, taken 1.9 years after starting antiretroviral therapy. All receptors derive from a woman aged 45-65 years with HIV.

The chain carries TRBV30 and TRBJ1-5; D is perhaps TRBD1 (6 bases). V shed 5 bases and J shed 2 bases, with 10 bases lying between them. CDR3 length equals 13 residues. CDR1 is GTSNPN and CDR2 is SVGIG in the germline V gene (reference sequence). The CDR3 loop is CAWGGRGNQPQHF. The CDR3 nucleotides read TGTGCCTGGGGGGGCCGGGGCAATCAGCCCCAGCATTTT. Together with reference TRBV30 and TRBJ1-5, the CDR3 gives the full variable domain: SQTIHQWPATLVQPVGSPLSLECTVEGTSNPNLYWYRQAAGRGLQLLFYSVGIGQISSEVPQNLSASRPQDRQFILSSKKLLLSDSGFYLCAWGGRGNQPQHFGDGTRLSIL.

The chain carries TRBV27 and TRBJ2-2, with TRBD2 matching 11 bases. Losses at the gene ends were 4 bases for V and 2 bases for J; bases not matched to a gene: 6. This CDR3 spans 17 amino acids. Germline V CDR1 and CDR2: MNHEY, SMNVEV (reference sequence). This chain's CDR3 is CASSSYSGGVNTGELFF. The CDR3, as DNA: TGTGCCAGCAGTTCCTATAGCGGGGGGGTCAACACCGGGGAGCTGTTTTTT.

The V and J genes are TRBV25-1 and TRBJ2-5; either TRBD1 or TRBD2 may fit D (5 bases each). Deletions cut 3 bases from V and 6 bases from J, with 14 bases between. CDR1 and CDR2 (germline): MGHDK, SYGVNS. The CDR3 runs 14 residues. The CDR3 loop reads CASSEGSGTKTQYF. The CDR3 nucleotides are TGTGCCAGCAGTGAGGGGTCCGGGACGAAGACCCAGTACTTC. Looking up the rest from reference TRBV25-1 and TRBJ2-5 gives the full variable domain: EADIYQTPRYLVIGTGKKITLECSQTMGHDKMYWYQQDPGMELHLIHYSYGVNSTEKGDLSSESTVSRIRTEHFPLTLESARPSHTSQYLCASSEGSGTKTQYFGPGTRLLVL.

The chain recombines TRBV7-3 with TRBJ2-2, with D maybe TRBD2 (6 bases). Trimming stripped 6 bases from V and 0 bases from J, with 14 bases between. The CDR3 length is 16 residues. CDR1 SGHTA and CDR2 FQGTGA come from the germline V gene. CDR3: CASRPGGPTNTGELFF. For the CDR3, the DNA is TGTGCCAGCAGGCCCGGAGGGCCCACGAACACCGGGGAGCTGTTTTTT.

The CDR3 is CASSHSGDTIRNYEQYF. As DNA, the CDR3 is TGTGCCAGCAGTCACTCGGGGGATACCATACGTAACTACGAGCAGTACTTC. This sequence joins TRBV28 and TRBJ2-7, with D tentatively TRBD2 (6 bases). V was shortened by 5 bases and J by 3 bases, with 23 bases between the two germline ends. The germline V gene has CDR1 MDHEN and CDR2 SYDVKM. This CDR3 has 17 residues.

This chain connects TRBV7-3 to TRBJ1-2; D unresolved. The CDR3 loop spans 14 amino acids. Trimming shortened V by 0 bases and J by 4 bases, and 9 bases separated the two germline ends. Germline loops: CDR1 SGHTA, CDR2 FQGTGA. The CDR3 DNA is TGTGCCAGCAGCTTAACGTCGCAGACCTATGGCTACACCTTC. Protein sequence: CASSLTSQTYGYTF.

The V and J genes are TRBV6-5 and TRBJ2-4, with 10 bases lining up with TRBD1. The ends lost 10 bases at V and 7 bases at J; junction bases unmatched: 10. Germline CDR1 and CDR2: MNHEY and SVGAGI. The CDR3 loop spans 14 amino acids. This chain's CDR3 is CANPGQGTENIQYF. The CDR3 nucleotides are TGTGCCAACCCGGGACAGGGGACGGAGAACATTCAGTACTTC.

J is TRBJ1-4 and V is TRBV10-3; D is ambiguous. CDR3 size: 14 residues. CDR1 and CDR2 (germline): ENHRY, SYGVKD. Deletions cut 3 bases from V and 3 bases from J, with 8 bases between. CDR3 sequence reads: CAISDSGSNEKLFF. CDR3 nucleotides: TGTGCCATCAGTGACTCAGGATCTAATGAAAAACTGTTTTTT.

V is TRBV7-2 and J is TRBJ1-2; the D gene is possibly TRBD1 (6 bases). The length of the CDR3 is 14 residues. Germline V CDR1 and CDR2: SGHTA, FQGNSA. The V end was cut by 5 bases, the J end by 14 bases, with 24 bases between. The DNA of the CDR3 is TGTGCCAGCAGCCACGCGTCGGGGGCACGGTTTGAGACCTTC. Translation gives CASSHASGARFETF.

The V gene is TRBV7-9, the J gene TRBJ2-5; 10 nucleotides line up with TRBD1. Germline V lookup: CDR1 SEHNR, CDR2 FQNEAQ (reference sequence). The CDR3 extends over 15 amino acids. V lost 4 bases and J lost 2; bases outside the gene matches: 4. CDR3 in amino acids: CASSSPGQGQETQYF. CDR3 coding DNA: TGTGCCAGCAGCTCACCGGGACAGGGGCAAGAGACCCAGTACTTC.

The V call is TRBV4-1, the J call TRBJ1-2; maybe TRBD1 (5 bases). The CDR3 covers 14 residues. Germline-derived CDR1 and CDR2 are MGHRA and YSYEKL. V was clipped by 3 bases and J by 0 bases, with 8 bases between them. The DNA of the CDR3 is TGCGCCAGCAGCCAGGGGGGTACTAACTATGGCTACACCTTC. Translating it yields CASSQGGTNYGYTF.

The chain couples TRBV2 to TRBJ1-6, with D uncertain. Trimming took off 1 base at V and 7 bases at J, with 14 bases between the two ends. This CDR3 has 16 residues. Germline V gene sequence: CDR1 SNHLY, CDR2 FYNNEI. CDR3 DNA: TGTGCCAGCAGTGAAGACGCCGGACGCAAAAATTCACCCCTCCACTTT. Its protein product is CASSEDAGRKNSPLHF.

CDR3 region: CASRPGQSTGELFF. The CDR3 DNA is TGTGCCAGCAGGCCGGGACAGAGCACCGGGGAGCTGTTTTTT. The rearrangement uses TRBV11-2 and TRBJ2-2; 7 bases match TRBD1. V lost 6 bases, J lost 4 bases, and 5 bases stayed unmatched. This CDR3 comprises 14 residues. The V gene's germline CDR1 is SGHAT and CDR2 FQNNGV.